The 2 T cell receptor beta chains listed next were all sequenced from one sample in a study of cytomegalovirus exposure and HLA in healthy donors. TCRdb's table, derived via immunoSEQ multiplex PCR, lists solely in-frame clones and lacks some. Of about 110,000 clones listed, roughly 86% are singletons. The source material was PBMCs. The receptors stem from a woman between 18 and 30 years old in good health and CMV-seronegative.

This chain joins TRBV7-9 and TRBJ1-1; possible D gene TRBD1, 5 bases. Germline-derived CDR1 and CDR2 are SEHNR and FQNEAQ (reference sequence). Deletions cut 3 bases from V and 1 base from J, with 12 bases between. This CDR3 is built from 15 residues. This CDR3 reads CASSFAGGSNTEAFF. CDR3 sequence (DNA): TGTGCCAGCAGCTTCGCCGGGGGATCGAACACTGAAGCTTTCTTT.

V gene TRBV2 combines with J gene TRBJ2-7, with 8 bases fitting TRBD1. V shed 6 bases, J shed 7 bases, and the junction held 5 bases outside the gene matches. CDR1 and CDR2 from the germline V gene are SNHLY and FYNNEI. The CDR3 sequence is 12 residues long. For the CDR3, the DNA is TGTGCCAGCAGGGACAGGGCTCGGGAGCAGTACTTC. It yields the protein CASRDRAREQYF.